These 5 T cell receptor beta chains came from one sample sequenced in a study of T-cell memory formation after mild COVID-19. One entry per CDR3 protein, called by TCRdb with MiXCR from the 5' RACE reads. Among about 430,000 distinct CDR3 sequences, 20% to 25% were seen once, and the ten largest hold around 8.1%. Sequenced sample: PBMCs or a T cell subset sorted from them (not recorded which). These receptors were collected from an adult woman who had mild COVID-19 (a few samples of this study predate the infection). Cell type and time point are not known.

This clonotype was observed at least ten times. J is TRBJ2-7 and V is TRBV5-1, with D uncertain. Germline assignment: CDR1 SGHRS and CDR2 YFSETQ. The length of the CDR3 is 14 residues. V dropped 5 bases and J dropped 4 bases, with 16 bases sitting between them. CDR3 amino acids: CASSQKNGPYEQYF. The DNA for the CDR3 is TGCGCCAGCAGTCAAAAAAATGGACCTTACGAGCAGTACTTC.

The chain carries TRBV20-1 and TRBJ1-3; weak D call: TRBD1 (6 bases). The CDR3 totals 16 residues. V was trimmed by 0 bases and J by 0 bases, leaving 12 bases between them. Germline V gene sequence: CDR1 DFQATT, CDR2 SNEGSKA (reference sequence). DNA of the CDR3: TGCAGTGCTAGAGACACAGGGAAGTACTCTGGAAACACCATATATTTT. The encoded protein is CSARDTGKYSGNTIYF.

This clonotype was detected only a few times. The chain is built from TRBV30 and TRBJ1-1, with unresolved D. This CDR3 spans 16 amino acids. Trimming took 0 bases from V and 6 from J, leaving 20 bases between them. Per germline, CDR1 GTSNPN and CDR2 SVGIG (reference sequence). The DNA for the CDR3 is TGTGCCTGGAGTGTAAAGGGTACCCGACGGTGGGCTGAAGCTTTCTTT. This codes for CAWSVKGTRRWAEAFF. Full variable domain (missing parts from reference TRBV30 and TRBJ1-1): SQTIHQWPATLVQPVGSPLSLECTVEGTSNPNLYWYRQAAGRGLQLLFYSVGIGQISSEVPQNLSASRPQDRQFILSSKKLLLSDSGFYLCAWSVKGTRRWAEAFFGQGTRLTVV.

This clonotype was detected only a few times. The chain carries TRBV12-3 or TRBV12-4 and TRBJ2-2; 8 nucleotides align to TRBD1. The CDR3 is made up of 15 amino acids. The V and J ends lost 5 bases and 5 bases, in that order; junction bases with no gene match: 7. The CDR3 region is CASSPDRVGTGELFF. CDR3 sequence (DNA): TGTGCCAGCAGTCCGGACAGGGTGGGGACCGGGGAGCTGTTTTTT.

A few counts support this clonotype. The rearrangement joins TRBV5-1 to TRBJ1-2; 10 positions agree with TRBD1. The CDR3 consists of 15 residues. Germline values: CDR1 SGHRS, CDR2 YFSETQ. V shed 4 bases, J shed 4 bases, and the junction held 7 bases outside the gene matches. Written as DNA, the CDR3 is TGCGCCAGCAGCACAGGACAGGGGGGGTCCTATGGCTACACCTTC. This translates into CASSTGQGGSYGYTF.